The present entry profiles one T cell receptor beta chain with its context. The sample originates from a study of blood T cell repertoires in COVID-19. The CDR3 totals 14 residues. The germline V gene encodes CDR1 MNHEY and CDR2 SVGAGI. The ends lost 0 bases at V and 10 bases at J; junction bases unmatched: 2. Libraries were prepared by immunoSEQ multiplex PCR; TCRdb keeps only in-frame clonotypes and omits some of them. The sample shows some 260,000 clones, over 65% of them seen only once. V is TRBV6-5 and J is TRBJ1-4; 10 nucleotides align to TRBD1. Sequencing was performed on peripheral blood. This receptor was identified in an elderly woman with acute or convalescent COVID-19. In DNA form, the CDR3 reads TGTGCCAGCAGTTACTCGCGGGACAGGGGAAAACTGTTTTTT. It encodes CASSYSRDRGKLFF.